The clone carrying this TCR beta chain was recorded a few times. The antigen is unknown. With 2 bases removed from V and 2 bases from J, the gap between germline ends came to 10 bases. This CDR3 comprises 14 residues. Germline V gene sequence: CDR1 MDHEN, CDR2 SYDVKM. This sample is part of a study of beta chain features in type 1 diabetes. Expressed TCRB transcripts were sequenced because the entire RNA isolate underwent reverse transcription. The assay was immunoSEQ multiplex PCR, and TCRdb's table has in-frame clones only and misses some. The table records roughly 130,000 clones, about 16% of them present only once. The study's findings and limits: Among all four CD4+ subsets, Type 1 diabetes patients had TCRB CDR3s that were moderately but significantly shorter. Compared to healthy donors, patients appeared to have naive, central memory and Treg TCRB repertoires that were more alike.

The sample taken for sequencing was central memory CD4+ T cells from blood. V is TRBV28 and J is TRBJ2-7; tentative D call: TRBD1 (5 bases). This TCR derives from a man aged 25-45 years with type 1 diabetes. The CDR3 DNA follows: TGTGCCAGCAGTTTAAGTGGGGCCGCCTACGAGCAGTACTTC. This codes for CASSLSGAAYEQYF.